The 4 T cell receptor beta chains below come from one sample, sequenced in a study of brain T cells in children with intractable seizures. TCRdb's table, derived via immunoSEQ multiplex PCR, lists solely in-frame clones and lacks some. Of 35,000 to 50,000 clones listed, around nine tenths were seen once; the top ten hold 6.3%. Sequenced material: peripheral blood, taken at surgery. The receptors shown here come from a girl aged 2-15 years with tuberous sclerosis and intractable seizures.

This clone was observed once. J is TRBJ2-7 and V is TRBV19, with D uncertain. The CDR3 totals 12 residues. V lost 11 bases and J 4 bases, leaving 15 bases between the germline ends. The germline V gene encodes CDR1 LNHDA and CDR2 SQIVND (reference sequence). The CDR3 DNA follows: TGTGCCTCGTTCGCAGTCGGGTACGAGCAGTACGTC. The encoded protein is CASFAVGYEQYV.

The chain is built from TRBV21-1 and TRBJ2-5; the D call of TRBD2 is as the table states it, not checked on the DNA. TRBV21-1 is labeled a pseudogene. This CDR3 is built from 15 residues. The DNA of the CDR3 is TGTGCCAGCAGCCCCGGGGGTATGCTCCAAGAGACCCAGTACTTC. It yields the protein CASSPGGMLQETQYF.

V and J are TRBV6-5 and TRBJ2-7; D perhaps matches TRBD1 (5 bases). The CDR3 is 14 residues long. Germline lookup yields CDR1 MNHEY and CDR2 SVGAGI. V was trimmed by 9 bases and J by 3 bases, leaving 18 bases between them. The CDR3 here is CARCNPPGIYEQYV. DNA for the CDR3: TGTGCCAGATGCAACCCCCCAGGGATCTACGAGCAGTACGTC.

The V and J genes are TRBV20-1 and TRBJ1-1; no firm D call. This CDR3 contains 11 residues. The germline V gene has CDR1 DFQATT and CDR2 SNEGSKA (reference sequence). Deletions cut 4 bases from V and 2 bases from J, with 5 bases between. The CDR3, as DNA: TGCAGTGCTATCCTTAACACTGAAGCTTTCTTT. Residues: CSAILNTEAFF.